Listed below are T cell receptor beta chains from one sample, sequenced in a study of CD8 T cells in Susac syndrome. TCRdb processed the immunoSEQ multiplex PCR reads anew with MiXCR; each CDR3 protein has one entry. The sample carries approximately 190,000 distinct CDR3 sequences, roughly 96% recorded once. The sequenced sample was CD4+ T cells from PBMCs. Every receptor here comes from a human donor with multiple sclerosis. The CDR3 runs from the conserved cysteine through the conserved F or W. A D gene is named only where the DNA matches it firmly. Clone sizes are given selectively: once, few, many, or a class where the clone is expanded.

cdr3_nt: TGCGCCAGCAGCACCTACGGAGGGGAGACCCAGTACTTC
cdr3_aa: CASSTYGGETQYF
clone_size: NA
v_call: TRBV5-1
j_call: TRBJ2-5
d_call: NA

cdr3_nt: TGCGCCAGCAGCTTGGCCAGTGGGACAGTAACTAATACGCAGTATTTT
cdr3_aa: CASSLASGTVTNTQYF
clone_size: once
v_call: TRBV5-1
j_call: TRBJ2-3
d_call: TRBD1

cdr3_nt: TGTGCCTGGAGTGCCAGGAATAATTCACCCCTCCACTTT
cdr3_aa: CAWSARNNSPLHF
clone_size: NA
v_call: TRBV30
j_call: TRBJ1-6
d_call: NA

cdr3_nt: TGTGCCAGCAGCTCTCAGGACAGGGGGCGCGTTGGCTACACCTTC
cdr3_aa: CASSSQDRGRVGYTF
clone_size: NA
v_call: TRBV21-1
j_call: TRBJ1-2
d_call: NA

cdr3_nt: TGTGCCAGCAGCCCACCTCATGACAGGAACTATGGCTACACCTTC
cdr3_aa: CASSPPHDRNYGYTF
clone_size: NA
v_call: TRBV5-4
j_call: TRBJ1-2
d_call: NA

cdr3_nt: TGTGCCAGCAGGCGGGACAGGGCCCTCTATGGCTACACCTTC
cdr3_aa: CASRRDRALYGYTF
clone_size: NA
v_call: TRBV27
j_call: TRBJ1-2
d_call: TRBD1

cdr3_nt: TGTGCCTGGAGGGGGACAGGACACTATGGCTACACCTTC
cdr3_aa: CAWRGTGHYGYTF
clone_size: NA
v_call: TRBV30
j_call: TRBJ1-2
d_call: TRBD1

cdr3_nt: TGTGCCACCAGTGATCCCAATACAGGGCCCCAGTACTTC
cdr3_aa: CATSDPNTGPQYF
clone_size: NA
v_call: TRBV24-1
j_call: TRBJ2-5
d_call: NA

cdr3_nt: TGTGCCAGCAGTTTAAGAATAGCGGGGGGGCGGGAGCAGTTCTTC
cdr3_aa: CASSLRIAGGREQFF
clone_size: NA
v_call: TRBV27
j_call: TRBJ2-1
d_call: TRBD2

cdr3_nt: TGCAGTGCTAGGGGGGTCTATGAGCAGTTCTTC
cdr3_aa: CSARGVYEQFF
clone_size: NA
v_call: TRBV20-1
j_call: TRBJ2-1
d_call: NA

cdr3_nt: TGCAGCGTTGTGGGGGGGGCCACAGATACGCAGTATTTT
cdr3_aa: CSVVGGATDTQYF
clone_size: once
v_call: TRBV29-1
j_call: TRBJ2-3
d_call: NA

cdr3_nt: TGTGCCTGGAGTTTTGGGAGAATAGGTTTGAATGAGCAGTTCTTC
cdr3_aa: CAWSFGRIGLNEQFF
clone_size: NA
v_call: TRBV30
j_call: TRBJ2-1
d_call: NA

cdr3_nt: TGTGCCAGCAGCCAAGATGGCAATCAGCCCCAGCATTTT
cdr3_aa: CASSQDGNQPQHF
clone_size: few
v_call: TRBV14
j_call: TRBJ1-5
d_call: NA

cdr3_nt: TGTGCCAGCGCCATGGAACACGGAAACACCATATATTTT
cdr3_aa: CASAMEHGNTIYF
clone_size: NA
v_call: TRBV3-1
j_call: TRBJ1-3
d_call: NA

cdr3_nt: TGTGCCTGGAGTCGTAGCGGGTTGGAGGAGTTCTTC
cdr3_aa: CAWSRSGLEEFF
clone_size: once
v_call: TRBV30
j_call: TRBJ2-1
d_call: TRBD2